These T cell receptor beta chains were read from a single sample in a study of Graves' ophthalmopathy and Graves' hyperthyroidism. TCRdb analysed the multiplex PCR reads with MiXCR anew, one entry per CDR3 protein. The table has hundreds of thousands of distinct CDR3 sequences, 40% seen once. The sample was peripheral blood. These receptors were obtained from an adult man with Graves' ophthalmopathy. Both conserved end residues are part of each CDR3. A D gene is named only where the DNA matches it firmly. Part of the rows lack a size; the others show once, few, many or a class for expanded clones.

.,once,TRBJ1-5,TRBV19,TGTGCCGGTAACTCCCGGGGAGAACCCCAGCCCCAGCATTTT,CAGNSRGEPQPQHF
.,many,TRBJ1-5,TRBV11-2,TGTGCCAGCAGCCACCGAGGGCGCAATCAGCCCCAGCATTTT,CASSHRGRNQPQHF
.,.,TRBJ2-2,TRBV25-1,TGTGCCAGCAGTTTACGGCGGAGGGCAAACACCGGGGAGCTGTTTTTT,CASSLRRRANTGELFF
.,many,TRBJ1-5,TRBV11-2,TGTGCCAGCGGCCTTACTAGCAATCAGCCCCAGCATTTT,CASGLTSNQPQHF
.,many,TRBJ1-1,TRBV29-1,TGCAGCGTTGAATCCGGGCAGGGTGCTGAAGCTTTCTTT,CSVESGQGAEAFF
TRBD1,few,TRBJ2-2,TRBV25-1,TGTGCCAGCAGTTACGCTCCGGGACAGGGGTCTCCCGGGGAGCTGTTTTTT,CASSYAPGQGSPGELFF
.,many,TRBJ2-7,TRBV11-2,TGTGCCAGCAGCTTACTAGTTTTCGACGAGCAGTACTTC,CASSLLVFDEQYF
TRBD1,once,TRBJ2-6,TRBV25-1,TGTGCCAGCAGTGCCCTTGGGACAGGGGGCAACGTCCTGACTTTC,CASSALGTGGNVLTF
TRBD2,.,TRBJ2-7,TRBV25-1,TGTGCCAGCAGTGTCAGCGGGAGGGTGTACCACGAGCAGTACTTC,CASSVSGRVYHEQYF
.,.,TRBJ1-1,TRBV9,TGTGCCAGCAGCGTAGTGCGAGGGGGCACTGAAGCTTTCTTT,CASSVVRGGTEAFF
.,many,TRBJ1-2,TRBV9,TGTGCCAGCAGTGACGGACAGTTCTATGGCTACACCTTC,CASSDGQFYGYTF
TRBD2,.,TRBJ2-7,TRBV10-2,TGCGCCAGCAGGAGACTAGCGGGACTGTCCGAGCAGTACTTC,CASRRLAGLSEQYF
.,many,TRBJ2-5,TRBV4-3,TGCGCCAGCAGCCAAGAGAGATGGGAGACCCAGTACTTC,CASSQERWETQYF
.,few,TRBJ1-2,TRBV2,TGTGCCAGCAGTGAGCGCGGGGGTGCGAACTATGGCTACACCTTC,CASSERGGANYGYTF
.,.,TRBJ1-1,TRBV7-8,TGTGCCAGCAGCGTAGTGACCGGGCAGGGGAGCACTGAAGCTTTCTTT,CASSVVTGQGSTEAFF